This TCR beta chain came from a study of T-cell memory formation after mild COVID-19. At the level of the study: TCR clusters showed largely donor specificity. Study-level findings and limits: Researchers report contracting CD4+ clones mostly in CM and EM, with CD8+ clones in EMRA.

With constant-segment primers, 5'RACE yielded cDNA libraries of TCR alpha and TCR beta that carried sample barcodes and UMIs. TCRdb reanalysed the 5' RACE reads using MiXCR and keeps one entry per CDR3 protein. The sample lists hundreds of thousands of distinct CDR3 sequences; about a sixth were seen once. Trimming removed 3 bases from V and 0 bases from J; junction bases left unmatched: 6. Germline V gives CDR1 KGHSH, CDR2 LQKENI. The CDR3 spans 17 residues. This clonotype was seen a few times. Its target is unknown. The clonotype originates from an adult woman who had mild COVID-19 (a few samples of this study predate the infection). Cell type and time point are not known. The rearrangement uses TRBV18 and TRBJ1-1; the match to TRBD1 covers 11 bases. Material: PBMCs or a T cell subset sorted from them (not recorded which). The CDR3 protein is CASSPRDRGDMNTEAFF. CDR3 sequence (DNA): TGTGCCAGCTCACCCCGGGACAGGGGGGACATGAACACTGAAGCTTTCTTT.